The following is a TCR beta chain sequence with its context. Its antigen is unidentified. RNA extraction was followed by reverse transcription into cDNA, which acted as the sequencing template. Clones were sequenced by immunoSEQ multiplex PCR, and TCRdb holds only the in-frame ones, with some missing. The table records around 270,000 clones, nearly 60% of them present only once. The data stem from a study of CD8+ T cells in alopecia areata. Looked up from germline, CDR1 is LGHNA and CDR2 is YNFKEQ. V gave up 0 bases and J gave up 5 bases; unmatched junction bases: 2. The CDR3 is 14 amino acids. General study points: Among patients, TCR sharing was less clear than in mice, a difference possibly due in part to HLA diversity in the patient population.

As for treatment: oral pan-JAK inhibitor, 5-10 mg twice daily. The J gene is TRBJ2-5, the V gene TRBV4-2; 8 positions agree with TRBD2. Specimen: CD4+ T cells sorted from blood, collected at week 24, from a patient treated with tofacitinib. The clonotype comes from a human donor with alopecia areata. CDR3 nucleotides: TGTGCCAGCAGCCAAGAAGCGGGGGTTGAGACCCAGTACTTC. This translates into CASSQEAGVETQYF.